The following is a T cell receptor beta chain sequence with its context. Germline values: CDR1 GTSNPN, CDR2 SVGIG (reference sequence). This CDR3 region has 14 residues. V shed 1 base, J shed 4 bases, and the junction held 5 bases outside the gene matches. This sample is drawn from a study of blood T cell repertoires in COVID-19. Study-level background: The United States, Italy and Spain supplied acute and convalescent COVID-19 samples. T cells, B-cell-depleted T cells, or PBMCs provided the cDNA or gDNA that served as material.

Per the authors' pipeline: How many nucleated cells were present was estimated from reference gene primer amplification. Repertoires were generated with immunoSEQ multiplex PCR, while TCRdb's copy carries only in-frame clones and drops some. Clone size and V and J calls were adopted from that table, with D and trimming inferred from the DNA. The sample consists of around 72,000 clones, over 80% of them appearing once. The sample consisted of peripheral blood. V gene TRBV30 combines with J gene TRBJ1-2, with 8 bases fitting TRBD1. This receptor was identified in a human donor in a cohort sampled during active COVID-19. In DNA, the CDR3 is TGTGCCTGGAGTGGGGACAGGCCTTCCTATGGCTACACCTTC. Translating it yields CAWSGDRPSYGYTF.